Listed below are T cell receptor beta chains from one sample, sequenced in a study of T cell changes during pregnancy in multiple sclerosis. Some clones are missing from TCRdb's copy, which holds only in-frame ones; the method was immunoSEQ multiplex PCR. In the table there are tens of thousands of clones, 80% to 95% of which are singletons. Specimen: peripheral blood, collected in the first trimester of pregnancy. The receptors derive from a female donor in good health, enrolled as a control in a pregnancy study. Both conserved end residues are part of each CDR3. The D gene is left open where the match is weak. Clone size is given for some rows only: seen once, a few or many times, or a class if the clone is expanded.

D	size	V	J	length	CDR3	DNA
TRBD2	.	TRBV9	TRBJ2-7	16	CASSERASGRTHEQYF	TGTGCCAGCAGTGAAAGGGCTAGCGGGAGGACCCACGAGCAGTACTTC
.	.	TRBV7-2	TRBJ2-2	13	CASSLSGSGELFF	TGTGCCAGCAGCTTATCGGGTAGCGGGGAGCTGTTTTTT
.	.	TRBV27	TRBJ2-7	14	CASSELATPYEQYF	TGTGCCAGCAGTGAGCTAGCGACCCCCTACGAGCAGTACTTC
.	few	TRBV4-2	TRBJ1-1	14	CASSQQGMNTEAFF	TGTGCCAGCAGCCAACAGGGAATGAACACTGAAGCTTTCTTT
TRBD1	.	TRBV7-6	TRBJ2-7	16	CASSLGPGTVSYEQYF	TGTGCCAGCAGCTTGGGGCCCGGGACAGTCTCCTACGAGCAGTACTTC
TRBD1	.	TRBV7-9	TRBJ2-5	14	CASRSDRTQETQYF	TGTGCCAGCAGATCGGACAGGACCCAAGAGACCCAGTACTTC
TRBD1	.	TRBV18	TRBJ1-1	14	CASSPDEGQGIGFF	TGTGCCAGCTCACCGGATGAGGGACAGGGGATAGGGTTCTTT
.	.	TRBV5-6	TRBJ2-6	16	CASSLEQPSGANVLTF	TGTGCCAGCAGCTTGGAACAGCCCTCTGGGGCCAACGTCCTGACTTTC
TRBD1	.	TRBV6-1	TRBJ2-7	13	CASSPGQDYEQYF	TGTGCCAGCAGTCCGGGACAGGACTACGAGCAGTACTTC
.	.	TRBV7-2	TRBJ2-7	13	CASSLALRGEQYF	TGTGCCAGCAGCTTAGCCCTCCGGGGCGAGCAGTACTTC
TRBD1	few	TRBV10-3	TRBJ1-1	14	CAISALETGHEAFF	TGTGCCATCAGTGCCTTGGAGACAGGGCATGAAGCTTTCTTT
.	.	TRBV28	TRBJ1-1	14	CASSLTQLNTEAFF	TGTGCCAGCAGTTTAACACAGCTGAACACTGAAGCTTTCTTT
TRBD1	.	TRBV27	TRBJ2-3	15	CASSLRDRGTDTQYF	TGTGCCAGCAGTCTACGGGACAGGGGAACAGATACGCAGTATTTT
TRBD1	.	TRBV7-2	TRBJ1-5	16	CASSLQSGTGRQPQHF	TGTGCCAGCAGCTTACAATCCGGGACAGGGCGTCAGCCCCAGCATTTT
TRBD1	.	TRBV25-1	TRBJ2-2	14	CASTGAANTGELFF	TGTGCCAGTACAGGGGCCGCGAACACCGGGGAGCTGTTTTTT
TRBD2	.	TRBV5-1	TRBJ2-1	19	CASSFLLAGALSSYNEQFF	TGCGCCAGCAGCTTCTTACTAGCGGGAGCGCTGAGCTCCTACAATGAGCAGTTCTTC
TRBD1	.	TRBV23-1	TRBJ1-5	17	CASEYGTGDDSNQPQHF	TGCGCCAGCGAGTACGGGACAGGAGATGATAGCAATCAGCCCCAGCATTTT
TRBD1	.	TRBV5-8	TRBJ1-5	15	CASSGGDRGNQPQHF	TGTGCCAGCAGCGGAGGGGACAGGGGCAATCAGCCCCAGCATTTT
TRBD2	.	TRBV27	TRBJ2-4	18	CASSSGLAGRIAKNIQYF	TGTGCCAGCAGTTCTGGACTAGCGGGACGTATAGCCAAAAACATTCAGTACTTC
TRBD1	.	TRBV6-5	TRBJ2-7	16	CASSYATGAGSYEQYF	TGTGCCAGCAGTTACGCTACAGGGGCGGGCTCCTACGAGCAGTACTTC
TRBD1	.	TRBV7-9	TRBJ1-2	14	CASSFLQGAGGYTF	TGTGCCAGCAGCTTCCTACAGGGGGCGGGTGGCTACACCTTC
.	.	TRBV7-6	TRBJ2-7	15	CASSLGLGETYEQYF	TGTGCCAGCAGCTTAGGCCTCGGGGAAACCTACGAGCAGTACTTC
TRBD2	.	TRBV28	TRBJ2-7	18	CASIAAGSGRKSSYEQYF	TGTGCCAGCATCGCAGCTGGGAGCGGGAGGAAAAGCTCCTACGAGCAGTACTTC
TRBD1	once	TRBV27	TRBJ2-2	15	CASKPTGHTGGELFF	TGTGCCAGCAAACCGACAGGGCACACCGGCGGGGAGCTGTTTTTT
.	.	TRBV29-1	TRBJ2-2	14	CSVELAVNTGELFF	TGCAGCGTTGAACTAGCTGTGAACACCGGGGAGCTGTTTTTT
.	.	TRBV28	TRBJ1-2	11	CASNQYDGYTF	TGTGCCAGCAATCAGTACGATGGCTACACCTTC
.	.	TRBV19	TRBJ2-7	13	CASSIGAGDEQYF	TGTGCCAGTAGTATAGGGGCCGGCGACGAGCAGTACTTC
.	.	TRBV5-6	TRBJ2-3	16	CASSLGGYANTDTQYF	TGTGCCAGCAGCTTGGGAGGGTACGCTAACACAGATACGCAGTATTTT
.	.	TRBV6-5	TRBJ1-1	14	CASSYAYMNTEAFF	TGTGCCAGCAGTTACGCGTATATGAACACTGAAGCTTTCTTT
.	once	TRBV19	TRBJ2-2	14	CASSSLGAHGELFF	TGTGCCAGTAGTTCCTTGGGGGCCCACGGGGAGCTGTTTTTT
TRBD1	.	TRBV2	TRBJ1-3	15	CASSEKGTGRDTIYF	TGTGCCAGCAGTGAAAAGGGGACAGGGCGGGACACCATATATTTT
.	.	TRBV5-5	TRBJ1-4	15	CASGSPEGSGEKLFF	TGTGCCAGCGGGTCCCCTGAGGGCTCTGGTGAAAAACTGTTTTTT
.	.	TRBV30	TRBJ1-4	13	CAWSGDYNEKLFF	TGTGCCTGGAGTGGGGACTATAATGAAAAACTGTTTTTT
.	.	TRBV27	TRBJ2-7	16	CASSLSRGSVSYEQYF	TGTGCCAGCAGTTTATCCCGCGGTTCGGTTTCCTACGAGCAGTACTTC
.	.	TRBV5-1	TRBJ2-1	13	CASSLGGGYEQFF	TGCGCCAGCAGCCTTGGGGGAGGTTATGAGCAGTTCTTC
.	.	TRBV2	TRBJ2-5	13	CASSEISSETQYF	TGTGCCAGCAGTGAGATTAGCTCAGAGACCCAGTACTTC
TRBD2	.	TRBV5-1	TRBJ2-7	15	CASSLISGSSYEQYF	TGCGCCAGCAGCTTGATTAGCGGGAGCTCCTACGAGCAGTACTTC
TRBD2	.	TRBV2	TRBJ2-5	15	CASSAIAGGGETQYF	TGTGCCAGCAGCGCCATAGCGGGAGGGGGGGAGACCCAGTACTTC
TRBD2	.	TRBV2	TRBJ2-1	15	CASIPRLAGANEQFF	TGTGCCAGCATCCCTCGGCTAGCGGGAGCCAATGAGCAGTTCTTC
.	.	TRBV2	TRBJ2-7	15	CASSETGTNSYEQYF	TGTGCCAGCAGTGAAACCGGGACAAACTCCTACGAGCAGTACTTC
TRBD2	.	TRBV7-2	TRBJ2-6	19	CASSPRTSGRVAGANVLTF	TGTGCCAGCAGCCCGCGGACTAGCGGGAGGGTGGCTGGGGCCAACGTCCTGACTTTC
.	.	TRBV6-5	TRBJ2-5	13	CASKGPGQETQYF	TGTGCCAGCAAAGGCCCGGGGCAAGAGACCCAGTACTTC
TRBD2	once	TRBV7-8	TRBJ2-1	17	CASSLEPGLAVYNEQFF	TGTGCCAGCAGCTTAGAACCGGGACTAGCGGTCTACAATGAGCAGTTCTTC
.	once	TRBV6-6	TRBJ2-7	12	CASSSPIGEQYF	TGTGCCAGCAGTTCCCCTATCGGCGAGCAGTACTTC
TRBD2	.	TRBV2	TRBJ2-1	14	CASSLRLANNEQFF	TGTGCCAGCAGCCTTAGACTAGCTAACAATGAGCAGTTCTTC
TRBD2	.	TRBV7-2	TRBJ2-2	17	CASSLGPAGGNTGELFF	TGTGCCAGCAGCTTAGGGCCGGCGGGAGGGAACACCGGGGAGCTGTTTTTT
TRBD2	.	TRBV2	TRBJ2-3	14	CASSGGRGTDTQYF	TGTGCCAGCAGTGGCGGGAGGGGCACAGATACGCAGTATTTT
TRBD1	.	TRBV7-8	TRBJ2-7	19	CASSPERLGLRDSIYEQYF	TGTGCCAGCAGCCCGGAGAGGCTAGGATTACGGGACAGCATCTACGAGCAGTACTTC
.	few	TRBV2	TRBJ1-1	13	CASSLGRAAEAFF	TGTGCCAGCAGTCTTGGCAGGGCGGCTGAAGCTTTCTTT
TRBD1	many	TRBV6-1	TRBJ2-7	14	CASSGGQGPYEQYF	TGTGCCAGCAGTGGTGGACAGGGACCCTACGAGCAGTACTTC